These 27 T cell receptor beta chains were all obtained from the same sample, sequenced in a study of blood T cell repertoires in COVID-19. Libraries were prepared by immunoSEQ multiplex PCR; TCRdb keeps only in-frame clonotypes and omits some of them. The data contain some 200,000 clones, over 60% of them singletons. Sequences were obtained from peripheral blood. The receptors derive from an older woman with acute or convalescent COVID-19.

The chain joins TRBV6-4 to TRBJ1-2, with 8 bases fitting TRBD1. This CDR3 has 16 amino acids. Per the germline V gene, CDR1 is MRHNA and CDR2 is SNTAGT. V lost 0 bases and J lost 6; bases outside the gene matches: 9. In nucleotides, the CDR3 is TGTGCCAGCAGTGACTCCGGGGCAGGGGGCCGCAATGGCTACACCTTC. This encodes CASSDSGAGGRNGYTF.

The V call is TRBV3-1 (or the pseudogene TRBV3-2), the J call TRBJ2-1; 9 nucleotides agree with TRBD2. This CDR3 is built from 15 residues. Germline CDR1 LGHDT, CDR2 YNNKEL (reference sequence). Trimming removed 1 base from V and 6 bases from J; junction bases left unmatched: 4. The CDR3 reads CASSQAFSGGNEQFF. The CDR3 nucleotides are TGTGCCAGCAGCCAAGCTTTTAGCGGGGGCAATGAGCAGTTCTTC.

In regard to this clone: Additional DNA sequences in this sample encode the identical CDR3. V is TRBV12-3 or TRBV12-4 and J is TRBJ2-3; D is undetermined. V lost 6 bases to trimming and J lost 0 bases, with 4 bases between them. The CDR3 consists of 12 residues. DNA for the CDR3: TGTGCCAGCAGCCTAAGCACAGATACGCAGTATTTT. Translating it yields CASSLSTDTQYF.

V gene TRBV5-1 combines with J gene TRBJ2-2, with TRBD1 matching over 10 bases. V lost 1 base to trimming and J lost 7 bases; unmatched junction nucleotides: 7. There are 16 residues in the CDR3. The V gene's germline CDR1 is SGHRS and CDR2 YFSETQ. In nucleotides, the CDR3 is TGCGCCAGCAGCTTGACTTCCGGGACAGGGGTCGGGGAGCTGTTTTTT. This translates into CASSLTSGTGVGELFF. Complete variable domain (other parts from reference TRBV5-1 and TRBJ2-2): KAGVTQTPRYLIKTRGQQVTLSCSPISGHRSVSWYQQTPGQGLQFLFEYFSETQRNKGNFPGRFSGRQFSNSRSEMNVSTLELGDSALYLCASSLTSGTGVGELFFGEGSRLTVL.

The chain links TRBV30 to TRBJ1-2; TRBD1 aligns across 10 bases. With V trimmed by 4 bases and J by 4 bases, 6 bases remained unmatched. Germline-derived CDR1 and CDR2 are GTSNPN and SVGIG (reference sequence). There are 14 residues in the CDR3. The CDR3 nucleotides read TGTGCCTGGATCCGGACAGGGGGTGGCTATGGCTACACCTTC. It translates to CAWIRTGGGYGYTF.

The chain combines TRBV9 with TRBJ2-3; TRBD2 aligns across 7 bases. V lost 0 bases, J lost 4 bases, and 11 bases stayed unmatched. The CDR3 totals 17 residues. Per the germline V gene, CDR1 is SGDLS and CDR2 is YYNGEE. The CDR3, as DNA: TGTGCCAGCAGCGTAGGTAACCTGGGGGGGATCTCAGATACGCAGTATTTT. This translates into CASSVGNLGGISDTQYF.

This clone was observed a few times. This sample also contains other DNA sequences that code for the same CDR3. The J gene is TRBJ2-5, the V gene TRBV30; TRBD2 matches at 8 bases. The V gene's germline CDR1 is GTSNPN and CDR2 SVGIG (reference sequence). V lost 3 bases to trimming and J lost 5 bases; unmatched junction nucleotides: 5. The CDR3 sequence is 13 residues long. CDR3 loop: CAWSRRGGETQYF. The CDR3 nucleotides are TGTGCCTGGAGCCGTCGGGGGGGGGAGACCCAGTACTTC.

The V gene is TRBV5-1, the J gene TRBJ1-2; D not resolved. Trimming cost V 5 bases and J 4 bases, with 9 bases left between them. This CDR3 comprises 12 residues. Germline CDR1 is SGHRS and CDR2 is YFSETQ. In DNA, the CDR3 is TGCGCCAGCAGTCAAGACATCTATGGCTACACCTTC. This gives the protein CASSQDIYGYTF. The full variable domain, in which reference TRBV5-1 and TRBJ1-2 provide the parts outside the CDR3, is KAGVTQTPRYLIKTRGQQVTLSCSPISGHRSVSWYQQTPGQGLQFLFEYFSETQRNKGNFPGRFSGRQFSNSRSEMNVSTLELGDSALYLCASSQDIYGYTFGSGTRLTVV.

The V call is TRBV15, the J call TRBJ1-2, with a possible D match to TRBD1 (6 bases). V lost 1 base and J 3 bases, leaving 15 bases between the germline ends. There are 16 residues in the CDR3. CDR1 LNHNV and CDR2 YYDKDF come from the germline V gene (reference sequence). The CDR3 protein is CATSRGRRGHHYGYTF. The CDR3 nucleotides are TGTGCCACCAGCAGAGGCCGACGGGGACATCACTATGGCTACACCTTC.

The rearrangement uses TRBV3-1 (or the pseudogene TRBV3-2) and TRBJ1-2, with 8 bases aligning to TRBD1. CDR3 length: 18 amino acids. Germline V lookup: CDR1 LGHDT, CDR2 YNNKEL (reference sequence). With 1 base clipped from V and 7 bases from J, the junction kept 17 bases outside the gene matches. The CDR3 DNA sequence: TGTGCCAGCAGCCAAGGGTTCGGACAGGGAAGATCTACGGGTGGCTACACCTTC. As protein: CASSQGFGQGRSTGGYTF.

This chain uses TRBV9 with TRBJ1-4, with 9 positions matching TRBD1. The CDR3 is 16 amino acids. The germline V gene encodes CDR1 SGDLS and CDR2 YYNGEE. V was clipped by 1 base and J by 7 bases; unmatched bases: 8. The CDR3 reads CASSVSPGTGSEKLFF. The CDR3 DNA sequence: TGTGCCAGCAGCGTAAGTCCCGGGACAGGGAGTGAAAAACTGTTTTTT.

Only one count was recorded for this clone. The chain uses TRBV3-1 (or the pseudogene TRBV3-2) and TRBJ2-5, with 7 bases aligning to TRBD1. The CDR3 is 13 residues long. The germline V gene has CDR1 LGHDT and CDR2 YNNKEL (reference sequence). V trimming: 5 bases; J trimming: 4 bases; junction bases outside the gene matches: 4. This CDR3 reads CASSFKGAETQYF. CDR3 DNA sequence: TGTGCCAGCAGCTTCAAGGGGGCAGAGACCCAGTACTTC.

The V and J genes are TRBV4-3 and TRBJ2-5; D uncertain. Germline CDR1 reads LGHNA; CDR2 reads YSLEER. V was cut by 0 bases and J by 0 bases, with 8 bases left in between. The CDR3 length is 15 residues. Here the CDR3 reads CASSQERGYQETQYF. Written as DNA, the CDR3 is TGCGCCAGCAGCCAAGAGCGAGGATACCAAGAGACCCAGTACTTC.

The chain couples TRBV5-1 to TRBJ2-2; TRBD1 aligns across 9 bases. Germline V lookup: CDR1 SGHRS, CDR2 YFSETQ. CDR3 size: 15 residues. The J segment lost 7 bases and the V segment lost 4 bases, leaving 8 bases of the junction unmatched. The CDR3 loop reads CASSPPGTGSGELFF. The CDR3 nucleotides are TGCGCCAGCAGCCCGCCCGGGACAGGGAGCGGGGAGCTGTTTTTT.

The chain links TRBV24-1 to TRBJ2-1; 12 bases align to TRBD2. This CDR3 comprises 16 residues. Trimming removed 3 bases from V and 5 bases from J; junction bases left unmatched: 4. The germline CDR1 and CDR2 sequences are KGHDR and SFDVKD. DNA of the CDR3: TGTGCCACCAGTGATCCCGGACTAGCGGGGAACAATGAGCAGTTCTTC. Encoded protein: CATSDPGLAGNNEQFF.

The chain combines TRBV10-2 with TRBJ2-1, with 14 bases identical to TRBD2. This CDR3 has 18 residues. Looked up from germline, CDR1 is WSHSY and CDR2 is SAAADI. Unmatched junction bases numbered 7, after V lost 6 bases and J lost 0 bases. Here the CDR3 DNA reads TGCGCCAGCAGAGGACTAGCGGGGGGCAAGAGCTCCTACAATGAGCAGTTCTTC. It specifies CASRGLAGGKSSYNEQFF.

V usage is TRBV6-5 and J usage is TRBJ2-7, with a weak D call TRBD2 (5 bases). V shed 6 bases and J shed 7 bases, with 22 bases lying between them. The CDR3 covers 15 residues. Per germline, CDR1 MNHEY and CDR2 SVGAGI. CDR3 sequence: CASSVTRPQGSEQYF. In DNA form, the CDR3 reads TGTGCCAGCAGCGTTACTAGACCCCAAGGGTCGGAGCAGTACTTC.

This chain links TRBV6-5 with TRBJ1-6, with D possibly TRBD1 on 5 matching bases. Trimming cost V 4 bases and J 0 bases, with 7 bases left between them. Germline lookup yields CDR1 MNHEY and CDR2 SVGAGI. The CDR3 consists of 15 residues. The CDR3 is CASSSTGSYNSPLHF. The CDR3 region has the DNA TGTGCCAGCAGTTCCACAGGCTCCTATAATTCACCCCTCCACTTT.

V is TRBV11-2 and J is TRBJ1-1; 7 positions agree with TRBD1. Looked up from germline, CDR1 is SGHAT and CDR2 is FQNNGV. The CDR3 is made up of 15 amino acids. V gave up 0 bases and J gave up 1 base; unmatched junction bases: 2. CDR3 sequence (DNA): TGTGCCAGCAGCTTAGATCCAGGGGGGAACACTGAAGCTTTCTTT. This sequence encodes CASSLDPGGNTEAFF. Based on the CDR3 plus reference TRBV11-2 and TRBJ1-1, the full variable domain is EAGVAQSPRYKIIEKRQSVAFWCNPISGHATLYWYQQILGQGPKLLIQFQNNGVVDDSQLPKDRFSAERLKGVDSTLKIQPAKLEDSAVYLCASSLDPGGNTEAFFGQGTRLTVV.

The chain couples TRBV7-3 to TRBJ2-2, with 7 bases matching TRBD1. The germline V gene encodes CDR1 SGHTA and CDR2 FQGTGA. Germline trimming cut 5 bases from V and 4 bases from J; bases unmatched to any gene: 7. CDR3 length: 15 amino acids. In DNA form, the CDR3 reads TGTGCCAGCAGCCCCGACAGGGCTGGCACCGGGGAGCTGTTTTTT. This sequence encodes CASSPDRAGTGELFF.

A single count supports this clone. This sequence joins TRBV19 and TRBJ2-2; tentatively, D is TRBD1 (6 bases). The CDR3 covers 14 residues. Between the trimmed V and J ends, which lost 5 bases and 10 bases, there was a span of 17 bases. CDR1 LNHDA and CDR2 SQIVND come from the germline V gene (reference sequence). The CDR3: CASSPQGTLAELFF. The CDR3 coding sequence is TGTGCCAGTAGTCCCCAGGGGACGCTAGCGGAGCTGTTTTTT.

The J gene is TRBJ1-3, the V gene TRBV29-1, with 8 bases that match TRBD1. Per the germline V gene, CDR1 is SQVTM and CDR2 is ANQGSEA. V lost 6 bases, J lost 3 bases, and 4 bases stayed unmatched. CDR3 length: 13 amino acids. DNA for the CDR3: TGCAGCGTACAGGGGGAGGTTGGAAACACCATATATTTT. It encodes CSVQGEVGNTIYF.

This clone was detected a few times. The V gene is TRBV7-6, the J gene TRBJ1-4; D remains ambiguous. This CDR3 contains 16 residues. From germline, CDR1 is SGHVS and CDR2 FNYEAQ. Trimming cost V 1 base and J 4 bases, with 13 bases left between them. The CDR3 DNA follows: TGTGCCAGCAGCTTAGGAGGCGGCCGCGGTAATGAAAAACTGTTTTTT. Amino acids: CASSLGGGRGNEKLFF.

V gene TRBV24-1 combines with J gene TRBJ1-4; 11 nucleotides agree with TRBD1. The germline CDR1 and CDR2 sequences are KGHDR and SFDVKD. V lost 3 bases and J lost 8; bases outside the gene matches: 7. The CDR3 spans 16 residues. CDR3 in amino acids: CATSDPGQGGTEKLFF. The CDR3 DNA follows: TGTGCCACCAGTGATCCGGGACAGGGGGGAACGGAAAAACTGTTTTTT.

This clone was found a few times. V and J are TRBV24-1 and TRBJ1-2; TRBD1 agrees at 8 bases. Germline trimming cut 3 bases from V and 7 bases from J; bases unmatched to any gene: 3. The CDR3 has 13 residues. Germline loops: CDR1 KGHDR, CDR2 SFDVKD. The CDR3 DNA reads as TGTGCCACCAGTGATGGACAGGGAATTGGCTACACCTTC. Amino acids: CATSDGQGIGYTF.

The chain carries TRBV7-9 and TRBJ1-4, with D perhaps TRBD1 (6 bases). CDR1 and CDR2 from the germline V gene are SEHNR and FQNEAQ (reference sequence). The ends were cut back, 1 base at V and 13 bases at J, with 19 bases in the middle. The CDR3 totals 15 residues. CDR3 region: CASSLGSNRTVSLFF. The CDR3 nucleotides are TGTGCCAGCAGCTTAGGATCAAATAGGACAGTATCACTGTTTTTT.

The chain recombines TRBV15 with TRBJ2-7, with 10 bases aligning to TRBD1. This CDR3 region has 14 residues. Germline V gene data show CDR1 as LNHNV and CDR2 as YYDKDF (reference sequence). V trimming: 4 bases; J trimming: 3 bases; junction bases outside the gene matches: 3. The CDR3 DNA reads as TGTGCCACCAGCACTAGGACAGGGGGCTACGAGCAGTACTTC. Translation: CATSTRTGGYEQYF.